One sample yielded the 5 T cell receptor beta chains listed below, sequenced in a study of T cells in Graves' hyperthyroidism and ophthalmopathy. RNA transcripts provided the source from which TCR beta CDR3 regions were amplified. With the HTBI primer set, the TCR CDR3 went through a first round of RT-PCR. TCRdb fed the multiplex PCR reads into MiXCR, producing one record per CDR3 protein. The data contain hundreds of thousands of distinct CDR3 sequences, about 15% of them singletons. The sample was blood. Receptors were obtained from a woman in her thirties or forties with Graves' ophthalmopathy.

The rearrangement links TRBV5-6 to TRBJ1-3; the D gene is possibly TRBD1 (5 bases). The germline V gene encodes CDR1 SGHDT and CDR2 YYEEEE. This CDR3 spans 12 amino acids. V lost 4 bases, J lost 9 bases, and 11 bases lay in between. CDR3 amino acids: CASSPRGGTIYF. The CDR3 coding sequence is TGTGCCAGCAGCCCCCGGGGGGGCACCATATATTTT.

The table lists this clonotype with a few counts. The CDR3 here is CASSYSLAEVLLSYEQYF. The DNA for the CDR3 is TGTGCCAGCAGTTACTCACTAGCGGAAGTTCTTCTTTCCTACGAGCAGTACTTC. V is TRBV6-2 or TRBV6-3 and J is TRBJ2-7; 8 nucleotides line up with TRBD2. Trimming took 0 bases from V and 1 from J; bases not matched to a gene: 11. Germline-derived CDR1 and CDR2 are MNHEY and SVGEGT. This CDR3 is 18 amino acids long.

The rearrangement joins TRBV24-1 to TRBJ2-7; 10 positions match TRBD1. The CDR3 is 15 amino acids. Germline CDR1 KGHDR, CDR2 SFDVKD. Trimming cost V 4 bases and J 5 bases; bases outside gene matches: 7. CDR3 bases: TGTGCCACCAGTGACGCGGGACAGGGGCGCCACGAGCAGTACTTC. Encoded protein: CATSDAGQGRHEQYF.

This clonotype was recorded many times. The chain uses TRBV10-3 and TRBJ1-2, with D tentatively TRBD1 (5 bases). Germline loops: CDR1 ENHRY, CDR2 SYGVKD. There are 17 residues in the CDR3. The V and J ends lost 1 base and 6 bases respectively, with 21 bases between them. The CDR3: CAISEYDPGRLSDGYTF. The CDR3 DNA reads as TGTGCCATCAGTGAGTATGACCCGGGACGGCTGAGCGATGGCTACACCTTC.

The CDR3 here is CATSDSQQIAKNIQYF. Written as DNA, the CDR3 is TGTGCCACCAGTGATTCACAACAGATAGCCAAAAACATTCAGTACTTC. V usage is TRBV24-1 and J usage is TRBJ2-4; D unclear. The CDR3 consists of 16 residues. Germline-derived CDR1 and CDR2 are KGHDR and SFDVKD. Trimming pared 2 bases from V and 0 bases from J, leaving 10 bases between.